The 10 T cell receptor beta chains below come from one sample, sequenced in a study of blood T cells in healthy people across ages. The authors ran a second PCR of about 6 to 11 cycles using a sample-barcoded 5' primer and a J-beta primer mix. Each CDR3 protein gets one entry after TCRdb re-called the 5' RACE reads with MiXCR. The sample shows roughly 1.4 million distinct CDR3 sequences, approximately 60% of them seen only once. Sequencing used blood. These receptors came from a man in his late teens or twenties in good health.

This clonotype showed up just a few times. In DNA form, the CDR3 reads TGTGCCAGCTACCCAAGAGATTGGGATCCACCCCTCCACTTT. Its translation is CASYPRDWDPPLHF. V usage is TRBV28 and J usage is TRBJ1-6; D gene unclear. Trimming removed 8 bases from V and 11 bases from J, with 19 bases in between. Germline values: CDR1 MDHEN, CDR2 SYDVKM. The CDR3 is 14 residues long. Drawing the rest from reference TRBV28 and TRBJ1-6, the complete variable domain is DVKVTQSSRYLVKRTGEKVFLECVQDMDHENMFWYRQDPGLGLRLIYFSYDVKMKEKGDIPEGYSVSREKKERFSLILESASTNQTSMYLCASYPRDWDPPLHFGNGTRLTVT.

The V and J genes are TRBV20-1 and TRBJ2-1, with 9 bases identical to TRBD1. There are 16 residues in the CDR3. The V segment lost 0 bases and the J segment 4 bases; nucleotides outside the gene matches: 7. Germline CDR1 reads DFQATT; CDR2 reads SNEGSKA (reference sequence). Written as DNA, the CDR3 is TGCAGTGCTAGAGATATGGGACAGGGAAAATACAATGAGCAGTTCTTC. The encoded protein is CSARDMGQGKYNEQFF.

Worth noting for this clonotype: At one of its ends the junction is not consistent with the germline gene, which may arise from a read error. The rearrangement links TRBV7-9 to TRBJ2-7; 7 nucleotides agree with TRBD1. Germline V CDR1 and CDR2: SEHNR, FQNEAQ (reference sequence). This CDR3 has 16 amino acids. CDR3 sequence reads: CASSVARDRKVYEQYF. DNA for the CDR3: TGTGCCAGCAGCGTAGCCCGGGACAGAAAAGTATACGAGCAGTACTTC.

Only a few counts were recorded for this clonotype. The chain carries TRBV7-9 and TRBJ1-2, with D maybe TRBD1 (6 bases). V lost 1 base, J lost 12 bases, and 15 bases lay in between. The CDR3 is made up of 13 amino acids. Germline assignment: CDR1 SEHNR and CDR2 FQNEAQ (reference sequence). The CDR3 loop is CASSLEQGGSNTF. CDR3 in DNA: TGTGCCAGCAGCTTAGAACAGGGCGGCAGTAACACCTTC.

This clonotype was picked up a small number of times. The chain joins TRBV29-1 to TRBJ2-4; TRBD2 aligns across 13 bases. The DNA end is more similar to TRBJ2-7, so the J call may be wrong. There are 13 residues in the CDR3. Looked up from germline, CDR1 is SQVTM and CDR2 is ANQGSEA. Here the CDR3 DNA reads TGCAGCGCGACGGGACTAGCGGGGTACGAGCAGTACTTC. It translates to CSATGLAGYEQYF.

This sequence joins TRBV5-1 and TRBJ1-5, with D unclear. CDR3 length equals 19 residues. Germline V gene lookup returns CDR1 SGHRS and CDR2 YFSETQ. The V gene lost 0 bases and the J gene lost 0 bases, with 19 bases spanning the gap. The CDR3 spells CASSLEGAVSRFSNQPQHF. As DNA, the CDR3 is TGCGCCAGCAGCTTGGAGGGCGCCGTGAGTCGTTTTAGCAATCAGCCCCAGCATTTT.

This clonotype has a handful of counts. The rearrangement uses TRBV27 and TRBJ2-3; possibly TRBD2 for D (5 bases). The germline CDR1 and CDR2 sequences are MNHEY and SMNVEV (reference sequence). This CDR3 is 15 amino acids long. Trimming stripped 6 bases from V and 2 bases from J, with 15 bases between. In nucleotides, the CDR3 is TGTGCCAGCAGATGGAGCGGACGGCCCACAGATACGCAGTATTTT. It translates to CASRWSGRPTDTQYF.

The CDR3 sequence: CAISESRGSSYEQYF. CDR3 in DNA: TGTGCCATCAGTGAGTCGAGGGGCAGTTCCTACGAGCAGTACTTC. The chain has TRBV10-3 and TRBJ2-7; D is perhaps TRBD1 or TRBD2 (5 bases each). V lost 0 bases and J 1 base, leaving 10 bases between the germline ends. The CDR3 covers 15 residues. Per germline, CDR1 ENHRY and CDR2 SYGVKD.

The J gene is TRBJ2-7, the V gene TRBV7-2, with no clear D. V lost 0 bases, J lost 0 bases, and 9 bases lay in between. Germline CDR1 SGHTA, CDR2 FQGNSA. This CDR3 contains 15 residues. CDR3: CASSLADHTSYEQYF. Written as DNA, the CDR3 is TGTGCCAGCAGCTTAGCGGACCATACCTCCTACGAGCAGTACTTC.

V gene TRBV12-3 or TRBV12-4 combines with J gene TRBJ1-2; tentative D call: TRBD1 (5 bases). CDR3 length: 13 amino acids. V dropped 1 base and J dropped 6 bases, with 9 bases sitting between them. This CDR3 reads CASSLGRGDGYTF. The CDR3 DNA reads as TGTGCCAGCAGTTTAGGGCGAGGGGATGGCTACACCTTC.